This T cell receptor (beta chain) came from a study of blood T cells in healthy people across ages. General observations from the study: The study could not conclusively compare naive and antigen-experienced cells, given its unsorted PBMCs. Nothing was known about donor CMV status, and this possibly confounded expanded clonotype changes. Researchers report that TCR beta diversity correlated strongly with naive T cell percentage.

As for this clonotype: Its antigen is as yet unknown.

Then a second PCR, running about 6 to 12 cycles, was carried out with a sample-barcoded 5' primer and a J-beta primer mix. Through a template-switch adaptor with 12 random nucleotides, each cDNA molecule received a tag. TCRdb re-called the 5' RACE reads through MiXCR, storing one row per CDR3 protein. This repertoire shows 1.5 million to 1.9 million distinct CDR3 sequences, roughly 43% found once; its top ten account for 4%. Germline V gene sequence: CDR1 SQVTM, CDR2 ANQGSEA. Trimming took 6 bases from V and 7 from J; bases not matched to a gene: 7. The CDR3 has 14 amino acids. This clonotype was obtained from a woman aged 18-30 years in good health. Material: blood. The chain has TRBV29-1 and TRBJ2-5; TRBD2 agrees at 14 bases. The CDR3 sequence is CSVTTSGGVGTQYF. CDR3 bases: TGCAGCGTAACGACTAGCGGGGGGGTAGGGACCCAGTACTTC.